Below are 32 T cell receptor beta chains sequenced from a single sample in a study of T cell changes during pregnancy in multiple sclerosis. Using immunoSEQ multiplex PCR, the repertoire was profiled, and TCRdb retains in-frame clones only, with some absent. In the table there are some 38,000 clones, approximately 91% of which are singletons. Sequencing was performed on CD4+ T cells from peripheral blood mononuclear cells, taken in the third trimester of pregnancy. The origin of the receptors is a female donor in good health, enrolled as a control in a pregnancy study.

The chain links TRBV10-1 to TRBJ1-3; 10 nucleotides match TRBD1. Germline CDR1 is WNHNN and CDR2 is SYGVQD (reference sequence). The junction had 7 bases not matched to a gene; V was cut back by 4 bases and J by 1 base. The CDR3 has 17 residues. The CDR3 DNA follows: TGCGCCAGCAGTGTGGGACAGGGGCCCTATTCTGGAAACACCATATATTTT. Translated, it gives CASSVGQGPYSGNTIYF.

The chain recombines TRBV30 with TRBJ1-1; D unclear. Germline V gene sequence: CDR1 GTSNPN, CDR2 SVGIG (reference sequence). This CDR3 is 14 amino acids long. V was shortened by 4 bases and J by 1 base, with 13 bases between the two germline ends. DNA for the CDR3: TGTGCCTGGAATATTAGAGGGAGGAACACTGAAGCTTTCTTT. This codes for CAWNIRGRNTEAFF.

CDR3 region: CASSFSSGPTDTQYF. The DNA of the CDR3 is TGTGCCAGCAGTTTCTCTAGCGGGCCCACAGATACGCAGTATTTT. The V call is TRBV28, the J call TRBJ2-3; 8 bases match TRBD2. V was clipped by 3 bases and J by 2 bases; unmatched bases: 4. The CDR3 has 15 amino acids. CDR1 is MDHEN and CDR2 is SYDVKM in the germline V gene. The full variable domain, rest sourced from reference TRBV28 and TRBJ2-3, is DVKVTQSSRYLVKRTGEKVFLECVQDMDHENMFWYRQDPGLGLRLIYFSYDVKMKEKGDIPEGYSVSREKKERFSLILESASTNQTSMYLCASSFSSGPTDTQYFGPGTRLTVL.

The chain carries TRBV28 and TRBJ2-5, with D perhaps TRBD2 (5 bases). V lost 7 bases to trimming and J lost 0 bases, with 18 bases between them. The germline V gene encodes CDR1 MDHEN and CDR2 SYDVKM. This CDR3 comprises 16 residues. CDR3 loop: CASNGVGVSYQETQYF. In DNA, the CDR3 is TGTGCCAGCAACGGAGTCGGGGTCTCGTACCAAGAGACCCAGTACTTC.

In DNA form, the CDR3 reads TGTGCCAGCGCGGGGGAGGCCTACGAGCAGTACTTC. It codes for CASAGEAYEQYF. The chain has TRBV7-8 and TRBJ2-7, with 7 nucleotides matching TRBD2. With 8 bases clipped from V and 2 bases from J, the junction kept 3 bases outside the gene matches. Germline V gene data show CDR1 as SGHVS and CDR2 as FQNEAQ. The length of the CDR3 is 12 residues.

This chain joins TRBV28 and TRBJ2-1; tentatively, D is TRBD2 (6 bases). Germline V lookup: CDR1 MDHEN, CDR2 SYDVKM. The length of the CDR3 is 19 residues. The V gene lost 2 bases and the J gene lost 7 bases, with 27 bases spanning the gap. CDR3: CASSLITGYLGGLGNEQFF. CDR3 nucleotide sequence: TGTGCCAGCAGTTTAATTACCGGGTACCTGGGGGGTCTGGGGAATGAGCAGTTCTTC.

This sequence joins TRBV27 and TRBJ2-7; D ambiguous. The CDR3 length is 15 residues. The V end lost 6 bases, the J end lost 3 bases, and 18 bases lay between the germline ends. Germline assignment: CDR1 MNHEY and CDR2 SMNVEV (reference sequence). CDR3: CASSPSAVGYYEQYF. The CDR3 DNA is TGTGCCAGCAGCCCGTCGGCCGTGGGCTACTACGAGCAGTACTTC.

This clone was seen more than once but under ten times. The chain combines TRBV5-1 with TRBJ2-7; 8 nucleotides match TRBD1. This CDR3 has 14 residues. Trimming at V came to 7 bases and at J to 3 bases, leaving 9 bases not matched to a gene. The germline V gene has CDR1 SGHRS and CDR2 YFSETQ. DNA of the CDR3: TGCGCCAGCGGGGAGACAGGGGAATACTACGAGCAGTACTTC. The encoded protein is CASGETGEYYEQYF.

This chain connects TRBV30 to TRBJ2-1; TRBD2 agrees at 11 bases. This CDR3 is built from 15 residues. In germline, CDR1 is GTSNPN, CDR2 SVGIG (reference sequence). V dropped 8 bases and J dropped 4; count of bases not matched to a gene: 10. The CDR3 DNA sequence: TGTGCCCTGAGGAGTAGCGGGGGGGGTTACAATGAGCAGTTCTTC. Protein sequence: CALRSSGGGYNEQFF.

The gene calls are TRBV16 and TRBJ2-3; D gene uncertain. The V end was cut by 3 bases, the J end by 5 bases, with 6 bases between. CDR1 KGHSY and CDR2 FQNENV come from the germline V gene. The CDR3 consists of 12 residues. The CDR3 loop is CASSQRKDTQYF. Here the CDR3 DNA reads TGTGCCAGCAGCCAGAGGAAAGATACGCAGTATTTT.

Concerning this clone itself: The same CDR3 can be traced to other DNA sequences in this sample. The V gene is TRBV18, the J gene TRBJ1-1; tentative D call: TRBD1 (5 bases). The CDR3 is 14 residues long. CDR1 is KGHSH and CDR2 is LQKENI in the germline V gene. Trimming took 3 bases from V and 1 from J, leaving 9 bases between them. The CDR3 DNA is TGTGCCAGCTCACCGGGGCGAGGGAACACTGAAGCTTTCTTT. Protein sequence: CASSPGRGNTEAFF.

A single count supports this clone. The DNA for the CDR3 is TGTGCCAGCAATAATAATTACGAGCAGTACTTC. Translated: CASNNNYEQYF. This chain connects TRBV28 to TRBJ2-7; D not certain. Trimming took 7 bases from V and 4 from J, leaving 8 bases between them. CDR3 length: 11 residues. Germline CDR1 is MDHEN and CDR2 is SYDVKM.

The rearrangement links TRBV18 to TRBJ1-1; perhaps TRBD1 as D (6 bases). This CDR3 is 16 amino acids long. V lost 6 bases, J lost 7 bases, and 24 bases lay in between. The germline V gene has CDR1 KGHSH and CDR2 LQKENI. The CDR3 reads CASSTGPGLRNGEAFF. CDR3 sequence (DNA): TGTGCCAGCTCCACAGGGCCCGGGCTCAGGAACGGTGAAGCTTTCTTT.

This sequence joins TRBV5-1 and TRBJ1-2; D gene uncertain. Germline V gene sequence: CDR1 SGHRS, CDR2 YFSETQ. V gave up 5 bases and J gave up 1 base, with 12 bases separating them. The CDR3 is made up of 14 amino acids. Here the CDR3 reads CASRPAEFNYGYTF. The CDR3, as DNA: TGCGCCAGCAGACCCGCGGAATTTAACTATGGCTACACCTTC.

The chain couples TRBV5-1 to TRBJ2-3; TRBD2 agrees at 9 bases. The CDR3 length is 16 residues. Per the germline V gene, CDR1 is SGHRS and CDR2 is YFSETQ. J was trimmed by 4 bases and V by 1 base; bases with no gene match: 7. CDR3 sequence: CASSLSSSGKADTQYF. The CDR3 DNA reads as TGCGCCAGCAGCTTGAGTTCTAGCGGGAAGGCAGATACGCAGTATTTT.

The CDR3 loop is CASSLEGGGSSYNEQFF. The DNA for the CDR3 is TGCGCCAGCAGCTTGGAAGGCGGCGGGAGCTCCTACAATGAGCAGTTCTTC. The chain joins TRBV5-1 to TRBJ2-1, with 7 bases matching TRBD2. Per the germline V gene, CDR1 is SGHRS and CDR2 is YFSETQ. The junction had 6 bases not matched to a gene; V was cut back by 0 bases and J by 0 bases. The CDR3 has 17 amino acids.

The chain combines TRBV7-8 with TRBJ2-5; D might be TRBD2 (5 bases). This CDR3 is built from 15 residues. V lost 4 bases to trimming and J lost 2 bases, with 14 bases between them. Germline CDR1 reads SGHVS; CDR2 reads FQNEAQ. The CDR3 here is CASSYGGPRQETQYF. The CDR3 region has the DNA TGTGCCAGCAGCTACGGAGGCCCTAGACAAGAGACCCAGTACTTC.

This rearrangement joins TRBV10-3 to TRBJ2-1, with no clear D. Per germline, CDR1 ENHRY and CDR2 SYGVKD. This CDR3 contains 14 residues. The V end lost 7 bases, the J end lost 9 bases, and 19 bases lay between the germline ends. CDR3 region: CAINQPERASEQFF. The CDR3 coding sequence is TGTGCCATCAACCAACCGGAGCGAGCCAGTGAGCAGTTCTTC.

This sequence joins TRBV4-1 and TRBJ2-1; 7 positions match TRBD2. Germline V CDR1 and CDR2: MGHRA, YSYEKL. The CDR3 spans 18 residues. V lost 1 base, J lost 2 bases, and 11 bases stayed unmatched. CDR3 nucleotides: TGCGCCAGCAGCCAAGGGCAACCAGCGGGGAAGGCCTACAATGAGCAGTTCTTC. Protein sequence: CASSQGQPAGKAYNEQFF.

The chain links TRBV13 to TRBJ1-1; TRBD1 aligns across 11 bases. The germline CDR1 and CDR2 sequences are PRHDT and FYEKMQ (reference sequence). The CDR3 is 16 residues long. J gave up 5 bases and V 5 bases, and 10 bases lay outside the gene matches. The CDR3 is CASSQNPGQGVTEAFF. The CDR3 DNA sequence: TGTGCCAGCAGCCAAAATCCGGGACAGGGGGTTACTGAAGCTTTCTTT.

This clone is a singleton in its sample. CDR3 nucleotides: TGTGCCAGCACGGAGAGCTCCTACAATGAGCAGTTCTTC. As protein: CASTESSYNEQFF. This rearrangement joins TRBV7-2 to TRBJ2-1, with no clear D. CDR3 length equals 13 residues. Deletions cut 7 bases from V and 0 bases from J, with 7 bases between. Germline V CDR1 and CDR2: SGHTA, FQGNSA.

The chain links TRBV12-5 to TRBJ2-1; TRBD2 might be the D (6 bases). CDR1 is LGHNT and CDR2 is FRNRAP in the germline V gene. Trimming left V 4 bases short and J 5 bases short, with 21 bases between. CDR3 length: 17 amino acids. CDR3 bases: TGTGCTAGTGGTTCCTGGTCTGACGCCGGGGGACACAATGAGCAGTTCTTC. It translates to CASGSWSDAGGHNEQFF.

This rearrangement joins TRBV6-1 to TRBJ2-3, with 9 nucleotides matching TRBD2. Germline trimming cut 5 bases from V and 1 base from J; bases unmatched to any gene: 1. The CDR3 extends over 14 amino acids. Germline V gene sequence: CDR1 MNHNS, CDR2 SASEGT. In DNA form, the CDR3 reads TGTGCCAGCAGTTGGACTAGCGGCACAGATACGCAGTATTTT. Amino acids: CASSWTSGTDTQYF.

The CDR3 DNA sequence: TGTGCCAGCAGCCTTAACGGGGGCGGCAGGGGGATGACTGAAGCTTTCTTT. This sequence encodes CASSLNGGGRGMTEAFF. The chain combines TRBV7-3 with TRBJ1-1; 7 nucleotides line up with TRBD1. Germline-derived CDR1 and CDR2 are SGHTA and FQGTGA. V dropped 5 bases and J dropped 5; count of bases not matched to a gene: 17. CDR3 size: 17 residues.

V is TRBV6-5 and J is TRBJ2-1, with 9 positions matching TRBD2. The CDR3 runs 15 residues. The ends lost 7 bases at V and 7 bases at J; junction bases unmatched: 11. Germline lookup yields CDR1 MNHEY and CDR2 SVGAGI. DNA of the CDR3: TGTGCCAGCACCCGACCGGGACTAGCCAATAATGAGCAGTTCTTC. Encoded protein: CASTRPGLANNEQFF.

The chain couples TRBV14 to TRBJ2-1; tentative D call: TRBD2 (5 bases). The CDR3 covers 15 residues. Trimming stripped 4 bases from V and 6 bases from J, with 16 bases between. Germline values: CDR1 SGHDN, CDR2 FVKESK. Written as DNA, the CDR3 is TGTGCCAGCAGCCTTGGACCCGGCCGGGGCAATGAGCAGTTCTTC. This gives the protein CASSLGPGRGNEQFF.

The rearrangement uses TRBV19 and TRBJ1-1, with no clear D. V dropped 1 base and J dropped 1 base, with 10 bases sitting between them. This CDR3 has 15 amino acids. Germline CDR1 LNHDA, CDR2 SQIVND (reference sequence). The CDR3 nucleotides read TGTGCCAGTAGTATAGGTCGGGTGGGGAACACTGAAGCTTTCTTT. Translating gives CASSIGRVGNTEAFF.

V and J are TRBV5-1 and TRBJ2-1; TRBD2 is a possible D gene (5 bases). V lost 0 bases, J lost 0 bases, and 10 bases lay in between. This CDR3 is 16 amino acids long. Germline V CDR1 and CDR2: SGHRS, YFSETQ. The CDR3 coding sequence is TGCGCCAGCAGCTTGGGTAGCGTAAGCTCCTACAATGAGCAGTTCTTC. The encoded protein is CASSLGSVSSYNEQFF. Combining the CDR3 with reference TRBV5-1 and TRBJ2-1 gives the whole variable domain KAGVTQTPRYLIKTRGQQVTLSCSPISGHRSVSWYQQTPGQGLQFLFEYFSETQRNKGNFPGRFSGRQFSNSRSEMNVSTLELGDSALYLCASSLGSVSSYNEQFFGPGTRLTVL.

The gene calls are TRBV6-5 and TRBJ2-7; maybe TRBD1 (6 bases). The CDR3 runs to 15 residues. CDR1 and CDR2 from the germline V gene are MNHEY and SVGAGI. Deletions cut 5 bases from V and 3 bases from J, with 17 bases between. The CDR3 loop reads CASSLTREGGYEQYF. CDR3 bases: TGTGCCAGCAGTCTTACAAGGGAAGGGGGCTACGAGCAGTACTTC.

The J gene is TRBJ1-2, the V gene TRBV5-6, with a possible D match to TRBD1 (5 bases). The CDR3 is 16 residues long. The germline V gene has CDR1 SGHDT and CDR2 YYEEEE. V was cut by 0 bases and J by 4 bases, with 16 bases left in between. The CDR3 here is CASSLVGRATGYGYTF. CDR3 nucleotides: TGTGCCAGCAGCTTGGTGGGCAGGGCAACGGGCTATGGCTACACCTTC.

The chain joins TRBV7-9 to TRBJ2-7, with D possibly TRBD1 on 6 matching bases. The V and J ends lost 4 bases and 0 bases respectively, with 10 bases between them. The CDR3 covers 14 residues. The germline gives CDR1 SEHNR, CDR2 FQNEAQ (reference sequence). The CDR3 here is CASSSRGSSYEQYF. CDR3 coding DNA: TGTGCCAGCAGCTCTAGGGGGAGCTCCTACGAGCAGTACTTC.

This chain joins TRBV27 and TRBJ2-1, with 10 bases aligning to TRBD1. With V trimmed by 1 base and J by 9 bases, 12 bases remained unmatched. CDR1 and CDR2 from the germline V gene are MNHEY and SMNVEV (reference sequence). CDR3 length: 17 residues. As DNA, the CDR3 is TGTGCCAGCAGTTTATTAGGGACAGGGGACCGAGGGGCTGAGCAGTTCTTC. Encoded protein: CASSLLGTGDRGAEQFF.